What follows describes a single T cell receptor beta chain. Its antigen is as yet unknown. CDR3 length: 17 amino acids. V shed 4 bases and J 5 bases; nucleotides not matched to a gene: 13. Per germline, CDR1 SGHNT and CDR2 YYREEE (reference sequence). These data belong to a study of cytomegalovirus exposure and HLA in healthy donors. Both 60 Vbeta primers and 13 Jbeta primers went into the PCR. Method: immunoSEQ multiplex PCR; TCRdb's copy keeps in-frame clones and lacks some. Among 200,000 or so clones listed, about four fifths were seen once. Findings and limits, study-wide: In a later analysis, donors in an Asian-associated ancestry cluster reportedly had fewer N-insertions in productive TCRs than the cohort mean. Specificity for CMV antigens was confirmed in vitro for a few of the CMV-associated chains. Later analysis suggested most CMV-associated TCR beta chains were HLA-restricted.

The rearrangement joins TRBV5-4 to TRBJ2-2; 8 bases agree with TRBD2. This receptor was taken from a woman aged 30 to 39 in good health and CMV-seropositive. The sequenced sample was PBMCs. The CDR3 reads CASSPRVSGRWTGELFF. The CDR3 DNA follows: TGTGCCAGCAGCCCGCGTGTAAGCGGGAGATGGACCGGGGAGCTGTTTTTT.